Included here is one TCR beta chain sequence, with context. TCRdb's copy holds only in-frame clones and misses some; the assay was immunoSEQ multiplex PCR. Altogether approximately 60,000 clones are present, about 83% being singletons, with the ten largest covering about 5%. The data belong to a study of T cell changes during pregnancy in multiple sclerosis. V was trimmed by 0 bases and J by 5 bases, leaving 13 bases between them. The germline gives CDR1 PRHDT, CDR2 FYEKMQ (reference sequence). This CDR3 contains 15 residues. The rearrangement uses TRBV13 and TRBJ2-5; D assignment may be TRBD1 or TRBD2 (8 bases each). The sequenced sample was peripheral blood from another person, used as feeder cells. The sequence was obtained from a human donor whose cells served as feeder cells for cultures in a pregnancy study. CDR3 region: CASSLGAGDRETQYF. The CDR3 bases are TGTGCCAGCAGCTTAGGAGCGGGGGACAGGGAGACCCAGTACTTC. Full variable domain (remainder filled in from reference TRBV13 and TRBJ2-5): AAGVIQSPRHLIKEKRETATLKCYPIPRHDTVYWYQQGPGQDPQFLISFYEKMQSDKGSIPDRFSAQQFSDYHSELNMSSLELGDSALYFCASSLGAGDRETQYFGPGTRLLVL.